This is a list of T cell receptor beta chains from one sample in a study of vaccination and CD4 T cells after COVID-19. TCRdb independently ran MiXCR on the PCR reads; one entry per CDR3 protein. The repertoire has approximately 9,300 distinct CDR3 sequences, 45% to 60% of them found once; the top ten carry roughly 18%. Which antigens these TCRs recognize remains unknown. Sequences were obtained from CD4+ T cells from blood, cultured in vitro. These receptors all come from a human donor who had recovered from COVID-19. CDR3s include the opening cysteine and the closing phenylalanine or tryptophan. Fields, in order: clone size, J gene, D gene, V gene, CDR3 DNA, CDR3 protein. D genes are given only for firm matches. Only some rows state a clone size, as once, few, many or a class for expanded clones.

abundance: NA
j_gene: TRBJ1-2
d_gene: NA
v_gene: TRBV12-3/TRBV12-4
CDR3nt: TGTGCCAGCAGTTTACGTGGGGGCCTCTATGGCTACACCTTC
CDR3aa: CASSLRGGLYGYTF

abundance: medium-sized
j_gene: TRBJ2-7
d_gene: TRBD2
v_gene: TRBV7-2
CDR3nt: TGTGCCAGCAGCTTAGCGCACGGCGGGGGGGCCTACGAGCAGTACTTC
CDR3aa: CASSLAHGGGAYEQYF

abundance: NA
j_gene: TRBJ1-1
d_gene: NA
v_gene: TRBV5-1
CDR3nt: TGCGCCAGCAGCCCCCTGGGAGGGAAGGAAACTGAAGCTTTCTTT
CDR3aa: CASSPLGGKETEAFF

abundance: NA
j_gene: TRBJ2-5
d_gene: TRBD2
v_gene: TRBV20-1
CDR3nt: TGCAGTGCTAGGGGGAGGACTAGAGGACTTTTGGAGACCCAGTACTTC
CDR3aa: CSARGRTRGLLETQYF

abundance: NA
j_gene: TRBJ2-2
d_gene: TRBD1
v_gene: TRBV7-4
CDR3nt: TGTGCCAGCAGCGGAGACAGGGCGGTCACCGGGGAGCTGTTTTTT
CDR3aa: CASSGDRAVTGELFF

abundance: once
j_gene: TRBJ2-1
d_gene: NA
v_gene: TRBV11-1
CDR3nt: TGTGCCAGCAGCTTATCCCGTAGAAGCTACAATGAGCAGTTCTTC
CDR3aa: CASSLSRRSYNEQFF

abundance: NA
j_gene: TRBJ2-7
d_gene: NA
v_gene: TRBV20-1
CDR3nt: TGCAGTGCTAGAGCGCCCTTAACCTACGAGCAGTACTTC
CDR3aa: CSARAPLTYEQYF

abundance: few
j_gene: TRBJ1-2
d_gene: NA
v_gene: TRBV20-1
CDR3nt: TGCAGTGCTAGAGTACAGGGTGGGTACTATGGCTACACCTTC
CDR3aa: CSARVQGGYYGYTF

abundance: NA
j_gene: TRBJ2-6
d_gene: NA
v_gene: TRBV11-3
CDR3nt: TGTGCCAGCAACTCCGGGGCCAACGTCCTGACTTTC
CDR3aa: CASNSGANVLTF

abundance: NA
j_gene: TRBJ2-1
d_gene: TRBD2
v_gene: TRBV12-3/TRBV12-4
CDR3nt: TGTGCCAGCAGTTTACAAGGCGGGGGGCATGAGCAGTTCTTC
CDR3aa: CASSLQGGGHEQFF

abundance: few
j_gene: TRBJ2-5
d_gene: NA
v_gene: TRBV6-1
CDR3nt: TGTGCCAGCGGGGCGGGAAAAGAGACCCAGTACTTC
CDR3aa: CASGAGKETQYF

abundance: NA
j_gene: TRBJ2-3
d_gene: TRBD2
v_gene: TRBV19
CDR3nt: TGTGCCAGTAGTACCGGCACGACTAGCGGGGGCGCAGATACGCAGTATTTT
CDR3aa: CASSTGTTSGGADTQYF

abundance: NA
j_gene: TRBJ2-7
d_gene: NA
v_gene: TRBV4-2
CDR3nt: TGTGCCAGCAGCCAAGAATTGGGAGGATATGAGCAGTACTTC
CDR3aa: CASSQELGGYEQYF

abundance: NA
j_gene: TRBJ1-2
d_gene: TRBD1
v_gene: TRBV27
CDR3nt: TGTGCCAGCAGTTTATTGGGGGAGGGGGCCGGCTATGGCTACACCTTC
CDR3aa: CASSLLGEGAGYGYTF

abundance: NA
j_gene: TRBJ2-3
d_gene: NA
v_gene: TRBV6-2/TRBV6-3
CDR3nt: TGTGCCAGCAGTACCGCGGGGCTAGCCCGCACAGATACGCAGTATTTT
CDR3aa: CASSTAGLARTDTQYF

abundance: NA
j_gene: TRBJ1-1
d_gene: NA
v_gene: TRBV28
CDR3nt: TGTGCCAGCAGGTCTACCGGGGGTACTGAAGCTTTCTTT
CDR3aa: CASRSTGGTEAFF

abundance: few
j_gene: TRBJ1-3
d_gene: NA
v_gene: TRBV7-2
CDR3nt: TGTGCCAGCAGCGAGGCCGGAAACACCATATATTTT
CDR3aa: CASSEAGNTIYF

abundance: once
j_gene: TRBJ1-6
d_gene: NA
v_gene: TRBV5-3
CDR3nt: TGTGCCAGAAGCCCCTGGACAGAAGACGTGCCCGATAATTCACCCCTCCACTTT
CDR3aa: CARSPWTEDVPDNSPLHF

abundance: NA
j_gene: TRBJ1-2
d_gene: NA
v_gene: TRBV4-2
CDR3nt: TGTGCCAGCAGCGTGGAGAGCTATGGCTACACCTTC
CDR3aa: CASSVESYGYTF

abundance: NA
j_gene: TRBJ1-1
d_gene: NA
v_gene: TRBV18
CDR3nt: TGTGCCAGCTCACCTTCGAACCCCACGGGGTGGAACACTGAAGCTTTCTTT
CDR3aa: CASSPSNPTGWNTEAFF

abundance: NA
j_gene: TRBJ1-1
d_gene: NA
v_gene: TRBV7-8
CDR3nt: TGTGCCAGCAGCTCTTACAGGGCGGACACTGAAGCTTTCTTT
CDR3aa: CASSSYRADTEAFF

abundance: NA
j_gene: TRBJ2-1
d_gene: TRBD2
v_gene: TRBV20-1
CDR3nt: TGCAGTGCTACGCCGGGACTAGCGGGATACAATGAGCAGTTCTTC
CDR3aa: CSATPGLAGYNEQFF

abundance: NA
j_gene: TRBJ1-4
d_gene: NA
v_gene: TRBV20-1
CDR3nt: TGCAGTGCTAGAGGGGTCAGGGAAGGTGAAAAACTGTTTTTT
CDR3aa: CSARGVREGEKLFF

abundance: NA
j_gene: TRBJ2-5
d_gene: NA
v_gene: TRBV6-1
CDR3nt: TGTGCCAGCAGTGGCGGGCGGGAACAAGAGACCCAGTACTTC
CDR3aa: CASSGGREQETQYF

abundance: once
j_gene: TRBJ2-1
d_gene: NA
v_gene: TRBV12-3/TRBV12-4
CDR3nt: TGTGCCAGCAGTTTATTGGCGGGCTCCTACAATGAGCAGTTCTTC
CDR3aa: CASSLLAGSYNEQFF

abundance: NA
j_gene: TRBJ1-5
d_gene: TRBD1
v_gene: TRBV28
CDR3nt: TGTGCCAGCAGCCCGGGGACAGGCACAAAACAGCCCCAGCATTTT
CDR3aa: CASSPGTGTKQPQHF

abundance: NA
j_gene: TRBJ2-2
d_gene: TRBD1
v_gene: TRBV19
CDR3nt: TGTGCCAGTAGTCCCCAAGACAGGGTACACGGGGAGCTGTTTTTT
CDR3aa: CASSPQDRVHGELFF

abundance: once
j_gene: TRBJ2-7
d_gene: NA
v_gene: TRBV15
CDR3nt: TGTGCCACCAGCAGAGAGAGATCGGCATCCACCGGGGAGCAGTACTTC
CDR3aa: CATSRERSASTGEQYF

abundance: few
j_gene: TRBJ1-5
d_gene: NA
v_gene: TRBV20-1
CDR3nt: TGCAGTGCTAGTGGTGGGGGAGATCAGCCCCAGCATTTT
CDR3aa: CSASGGGDQPQHF

abundance: few
j_gene: TRBJ2-2
d_gene: NA
v_gene: TRBV7-9
CDR3nt: TGTGCCAGCAGCAAGGAGGGCACCGGGGAGCTGTTTTTT
CDR3aa: CASSKEGTGELFF

abundance: NA
j_gene: TRBJ1-4
d_gene: TRBD1
v_gene: TRBV6-1
CDR3nt: TGTGCCAGCAGACCGAGACAGGGGGCAACCGATAGTAATGAAAAACTGTTTTTT
CDR3aa: CASRPRQGATDSNEKLFF

abundance: NA
j_gene: TRBJ2-4
d_gene: NA
v_gene: TRBV20-1
CDR3nt: TGCAGTGCTTTACAGGGAAACATTCAGTACTTC
CDR3aa: CSALQGNIQYF

abundance: NA
j_gene: TRBJ2-2
d_gene: NA
v_gene: TRBV7-2
CDR3nt: TGTGCCAGCAGCCTCCGGCAGGTCACCGGGGAGCTGTTTTTT
CDR3aa: CASSLRQVTGELFF

abundance: NA
j_gene: TRBJ1-1
d_gene: TRBD1
v_gene: TRBV20-1
CDR3nt: TGCAGTGCTAGAGATTTGACAGGGCGAACTGAAGCTTTCTTT
CDR3aa: CSARDLTGRTEAFF

abundance: NA
j_gene: TRBJ2-5
d_gene: NA
v_gene: TRBV6-1
CDR3nt: TGTGCCAGCAGTGAAGCGAAAGGGACTGGAGAGACCCAGTACTTC
CDR3aa: CASSEAKGTGETQYF

abundance: once
j_gene: TRBJ2-7
d_gene: TRBD1
v_gene: TRBV7-9
CDR3nt: TGTGCCAGCAGCGCAGGACAGGGTCCCTACGAGCAGTACTTC
CDR3aa: CASSAGQGPYEQYF

abundance: NA
j_gene: TRBJ1-2
d_gene: NA
v_gene: TRBV18
CDR3nt: TGTGCCAGCTCACTAGGGAGCATCTATGGCTACACCTTC
CDR3aa: CASSLGSIYGYTF

abundance: NA
j_gene: TRBJ2-5
d_gene: TRBD1
v_gene: TRBV11-2
CDR3nt: TGTGCCAGCAGCCTAGCACAGGGGTCCATGAGGGAGACCCAGTACTTC
CDR3aa: CASSLAQGSMRETQYF

abundance: few
j_gene: TRBJ1-2
d_gene: TRBD1
v_gene: TRBV6-2/TRBV6-3
CDR3nt: TGTGCCGGCTTCGGGGGACAGGGGAGCGGCTACACCTTC
CDR3aa: CAGFGGQGSGYTF

abundance: few
j_gene: TRBJ2-2
d_gene: NA
v_gene: TRBV10-3
CDR3nt: TGTGCCATCAGTGACCTTAGTGGGGACACCGGGGAGCTGTTTTTT
CDR3aa: CAISDLSGDTGELFF

abundance: NA
j_gene: TRBJ1-6
d_gene: NA
v_gene: TRBV10-3
CDR3nt: TGTGCCATCCGCGGAGCCTCGGCTTCACCCCTCCACTTT
CDR3aa: CAIRGASASPLHF

abundance: NA
j_gene: TRBJ1-1
d_gene: NA
v_gene: TRBV19
CDR3nt: TGTGCCAGTAGTCCATTTCAGGGAATGAACACTGAAGCTTTCTTT
CDR3aa: CASSPFQGMNTEAFF

abundance: NA
j_gene: TRBJ1-1
d_gene: NA
v_gene: TRBV18
CDR3nt: TGTGCCAGCTCACCCACCATACAGACAGCCCAGCGGAACACTGAAGCTTTCTTT
CDR3aa: CASSPTIQTAQRNTEAFF

abundance: NA
j_gene: TRBJ2-5
d_gene: TRBD2
v_gene: TRBV11-2
CDR3nt: TGTGCCAGCAGCTTAGATCTGGGAGGGTCAGAGACCCAGTACTTC
CDR3aa: CASSLDLGGSETQYF

abundance: NA
j_gene: TRBJ2-6
d_gene: NA
v_gene: TRBV19
CDR3nt: TGTGCCAGCAGCCAGAGTGGGGCCAACGTCCTGACTTTC
CDR3aa: CASSQSGANVLTF

abundance: NA
j_gene: TRBJ2-3
d_gene: NA
v_gene: TRBV25-1
CDR3nt: TGTGCCAGCAGTGTAAAGGTCCGTGGTACGCAGTATTTT
CDR3aa: CASSVKVRGTQYF

abundance: NA
j_gene: TRBJ1-4
d_gene: TRBD1
v_gene: TRBV7-2
CDR3nt: TGTGCCAGCAGCCCAAACAGGGGGACAGGGTATGAAAAACTGTTTTTT
CDR3aa: CASSPNRGTGYEKLFF

abundance: NA
j_gene: TRBJ2-4
d_gene: NA
v_gene: TRBV29-1
CDR3nt: TGCAGCGTTGAAGAAGGCATTCAGTACTTC
CDR3aa: CSVEEGIQYF

abundance: once
j_gene: TRBJ1-6
d_gene: NA
v_gene: TRBV7-8
CDR3nt: TGTGCCAGCAGCTTAACGGGGCCCAGGGATTCACCCCTCCACTTT
CDR3aa: CASSLTGPRDSPLHF

abundance: NA
j_gene: TRBJ2-7
d_gene: NA
v_gene: TRBV4-2
CDR3nt: TGTGCCAGCAGCCGCCCCGATCTATCCGGAGAGCAGTACTTC
CDR3aa: CASSRPDLSGEQYF

abundance: once
j_gene: TRBJ2-7
d_gene: NA
v_gene: TRBV19
CDR3nt: TGTGCCAGTGAGGACGGCAGGGAGCAGTACTTC
CDR3aa: CASEDGREQYF

abundance: NA
j_gene: TRBJ1-4
d_gene: NA
v_gene: TRBV2
CDR3nt: TGTGCCAGCTCTGAGGTCCGTTTTGAAAAACTGTTTTTT
CDR3aa: CASSEVRFEKLFF

abundance: once
j_gene: TRBJ2-5
d_gene: TRBD2
v_gene: TRBV2
CDR3nt: TGTGCCAGCGGGGGACTAGCGGGGGACCAAGAGACCCAGTACTTC
CDR3aa: CASGGLAGDQETQYF

abundance: NA
j_gene: TRBJ2-2
d_gene: NA
v_gene: TRBV19
CDR3nt: TGTGCCAGGACGCTAAGTGCGTACCACGACCTCGGGGAGCTGTTTTTT
CDR3aa: CARTLSAYHDLGELFF

abundance: NA
j_gene: TRBJ2-2
d_gene: NA
v_gene: TRBV7-8
CDR3nt: TGTGCCAGCAGCTTAGAACGCTTTCCGAACACCGGGGAGCTGTTTTTT
CDR3aa: CASSLERFPNTGELFF

abundance: few
j_gene: TRBJ2-5
d_gene: TRBD2
v_gene: TRBV7-2
CDR3nt: TGTGCCAGCAGCTTACGGACTAGTGGGGAGACCCAGTACTTC
CDR3aa: CASSLRTSGETQYF

abundance: few
j_gene: TRBJ1-1
d_gene: TRBD1
v_gene: TRBV5-1
CDR3nt: TGCGCCAGCAGCTTAACAGGGGAAGGTGAAGCTTTCTTT
CDR3aa: CASSLTGEGEAFF

abundance: NA
j_gene: TRBJ1-4
d_gene: NA
v_gene: TRBV7-2
CDR3nt: TGTGCCAGCAGCTTTGAGGGTCAAGAAAAACTGTTTTTT
CDR3aa: CASSFEGQEKLFF